The clone carrying this T cell receptor beta chain showed up just a few times. Antigen specificity is unknown. The data stem from a study of T-cell memory formation after mild COVID-19. Each CDR3 protein gets one entry after TCRdb re-called the 5' RACE reads with MiXCR. The table shows 100,000 or so distinct CDR3 sequences, with around 10% occurring only once. Study-wide findings and caveats: Second-wave clones with a day 37 peak had unconfirmed SARS-CoV-2 specificity. Clones contracting over day 15 to 85 were CD4/CD8 balanced, with later expanders leaning CD4+.

The germline V and J ends were trimmed by 2 bases and 2 bases, with 11 bases remaining between them. The germline gives CDR1 MNHEY, CDR2 SVGAGI. The CDR3 consists of 15 residues. The TCR comes from a man aged 18 to 29 who had mild COVID-19 (a few samples of this study predate the infection). Cell type and time point are not known. Sequenced material: PBMCs or a T cell subset sorted from them (not recorded which). V gene TRBV6-5 combines with J gene TRBJ2-3, with D unresolved. CDR3 nucleotides: TGTGCCAGCAGTTACAATTATAAGGCCACAGATACGCAGTATTTT. Translation: CASSYNYKATDTQYF.